This passage covers 13 T cell receptor beta chains from one sample sequenced in a study of blood T cell repertoires in COVID-19. Only in-frame clones appear in the TCRdb table, and some are missing; sequencing was by immunoSEQ multiplex PCR. Seen here are some 490,000 clones, 80% to 90% observed once, and the top ten hold 6.5% to 9.5%. The sequenced sample was PBMCs or T cells enriched from blood (not recorded which). The receptors come from a woman in her sixties who had recovered from COVID-19.

The V call is TRBV5-1, the J call TRBJ2-3; TRBD2 matches at 7 bases. Trimming removed 3 bases from V and 2 bases from J; junction bases left unmatched: 9. The V gene's germline CDR1 is SGHRS and CDR2 YFSETQ. This CDR3 comprises 16 residues. The CDR3 reads CASSSPGLEPTDTQYF. CDR3 coding DNA: TGCGCCAGCAGCTCCCCCGGACTAGAACCCACAGATACGCAGTATTTT.

The chain combines TRBV5-1 with TRBJ2-2, with TRBD2 matching over 8 bases. V lost 0 bases to trimming and J lost 6 bases; unmatched junction nucleotides: 4. The CDR3 extends over 15 amino acids. Per germline, CDR1 SGHRS and CDR2 YFSETQ. This CDR3 is CASSLEGLAAGELFF. Written as DNA, the CDR3 is TGCGCCAGCAGCTTGGAAGGACTAGCCGCCGGGGAGCTGTTTTTT.

The chain employs TRBV6-6 and TRBJ1-5; D might be TRBD1 (5 bases). This CDR3 region has 12 residues. Germline-derived CDR1 and CDR2 are MNHNY and SVGAGI (reference sequence). Trimming removed 7 bases at V and 6 bases at J, with 10 bases between. CDR3 region: CASTLGVQPQHF. Written as DNA, the CDR3 is TGTGCCAGCACCTTAGGGGTTCAGCCCCAGCATTTT.

V and J are TRBV2 and TRBJ2-7, with D uncertain. V was cut by 3 bases and J by 5 bases, with 11 bases left in between. CDR3 length equals 13 residues. Looked up from germline, CDR1 is SNHLY and CDR2 is FYNNEI. The CDR3 DNA reads TGTGCCAGCAGTGAGCGACTCTACAACGAGCAGTACGTC. This encodes CASSERLYNEQYV.

To note about this clone: The same CDR3 is also encoded by other DNA sequences in this sample. V gene TRBV29-1 combines with J gene TRBJ2-2; D remains unclear. The CDR3 has 13 amino acids. With 4 bases removed from V and 1 base from J, the gap between germline ends came to 7 bases. Germline V gene data show CDR1 as SQVTM and CDR2 as ANQGSEA. For the CDR3, the DNA is TGCAGCGTTGGTCAACTGAACACCGGGGAGCTGTTTTTT. Its protein is CSVGQLNTGELFF.

This rearrangement joins TRBV7-9 to TRBJ2-2; 8 positions agree with TRBD1. CDR1 and CDR2 (germline): SEHNR, FQNEAQ (reference sequence). This CDR3 has 17 amino acids. J gave up 7 bases and V 4 bases, and 14 bases lay outside the gene matches. CDR3 loop: CASSSRDRQIRLGELFF. The CDR3 bases are TGTGCCAGCAGCTCCCGGGACAGGCAAATTAGACTCGGGGAGCTGTTTTTT. Together with reference TRBV7-9 and TRBJ2-2, the CDR3 gives the full variable domain: DTGVSQNPRHKITKRGQNVTFRCDPISEHNRLYWYRQTLGQGPEFLTYFQNEAQLEKSRLLSDRFSAERPKGSFSTLEIQRTEQGDSAMYLCASSSRDRQIRLGELFFGEGSRLTVL.

The chain links TRBV2 to TRBJ1-1; D unresolved. CDR1 and CDR2 (germline): SNHLY, FYNNEI. The V gene lost 6 bases and the J gene lost 0 bases, with 17 bases spanning the gap. The CDR3 sequence is 16 residues long. The CDR3 DNA is TGTGCCAGCAGGTGGAGGGTTCTAAACATGAACACTGAAGCTTTCTTT. It encodes CASRWRVLNMNTEAFF.

This clone was seen more than once but under ten times. The chain recombines TRBV2 with TRBJ1-2, with TRBD1 as a possible D gene (5 bases). Germline-derived CDR1 and CDR2 are SNHLY and FYNNEI. This CDR3 is 13 amino acids long. V lost 6 bases and J lost 7, with 15 bases in between. The CDR3: CASSTGLGGGYTF. CDR3 coding DNA: TGTGCCAGCAGCACAGGACTCGGGGGTGGCTACACCTTC.

The chain links TRBV10-3 to TRBJ1-5, with 8 bases that match TRBD1. The CDR3 is made up of 15 amino acids. The trim removed 6 bases at V and 2 bases at J, leaving 6 bases unmatched. Germline CDR1 is ENHRY and CDR2 is SYGVKD. The CDR3 sequence: CAIRDDRGGNQPQHF. The CDR3 DNA follows: TGTGCCATCAGGGACGACAGGGGTGGCAATCAGCCCCAGCATTTT.

This clone was seen a single time. The chain has TRBV3-1 (or the pseudogene TRBV3-2) and TRBJ1-2; D possibly corresponds to TRBD1 (6 bases). The CDR3 is 14 residues long. Germline lookup yields CDR1 LGHDT and CDR2 YNNKEL (reference sequence). The germline V and J ends were trimmed by 4 bases and 0 bases, with 9 bases remaining between them. CDR3 sequence (DNA): TGTGCCAGCAGCCCCGACAGGTCTAACTATGGCTACACCTTC. It codes for CASSPDRSNYGYTF.

The chain carries TRBV5-1 and TRBJ2-5; tentatively, D is TRBD1 (6 bases). Trimming took 3 bases from V and 4 from J, leaving 19 bases between them. CDR1 and CDR2 from the germline V gene are SGHRS and YFSETQ. The CDR3 contains 16 residues. The CDR3: CASSWPRDKRSETQYF. The DNA of the CDR3 is TGCGCCAGCAGCTGGCCCCGGGACAAGCGGTCAGAGACCCAGTACTTC.

This clone was found once. The CDR3 region has the DNA TGTGCCAGCAGCCCCTACAGGGGGCTGTACTATGGCTACACCTTC. It encodes CASSPYRGLYYGYTF. The chain carries TRBV3-1 (or the pseudogene TRBV3-2) and TRBJ1-2; TRBD1 matches 9 bases. The germline V gene encodes CDR1 LGHDT and CDR2 YNNKEL (reference sequence). The J segment lost 3 bases and the V segment lost 4 bases, leaving 6 bases of the junction unmatched. This CDR3 spans 15 amino acids.

The chain combines TRBV19 with TRBJ2-3; unclear D gene. In germline, CDR1 is LNHDA, CDR2 SQIVND (reference sequence). Trimming removed 2 bases at V and 6 bases at J, with 9 bases between. This CDR3 spans 13 amino acids. CDR3 residues: CASSIPATDTQYF. CDR3 nucleotides: TGTGCCAGTAGTATACCTGCTACCGATACGCAGTATTTT.